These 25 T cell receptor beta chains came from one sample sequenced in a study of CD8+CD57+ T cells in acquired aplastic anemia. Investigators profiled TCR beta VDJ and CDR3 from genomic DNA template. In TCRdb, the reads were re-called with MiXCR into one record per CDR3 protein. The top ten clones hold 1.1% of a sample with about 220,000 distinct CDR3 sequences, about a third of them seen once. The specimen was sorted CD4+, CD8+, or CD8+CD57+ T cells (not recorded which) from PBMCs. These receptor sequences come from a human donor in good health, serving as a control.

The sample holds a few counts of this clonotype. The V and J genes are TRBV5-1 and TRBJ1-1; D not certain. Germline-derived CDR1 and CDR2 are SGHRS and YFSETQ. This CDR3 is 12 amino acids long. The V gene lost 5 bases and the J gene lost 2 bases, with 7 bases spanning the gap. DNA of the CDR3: TGCGCCAGCAGTAGCTTTAACACTGAAGCTTTCTTT. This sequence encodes CASSSFNTEAFF.

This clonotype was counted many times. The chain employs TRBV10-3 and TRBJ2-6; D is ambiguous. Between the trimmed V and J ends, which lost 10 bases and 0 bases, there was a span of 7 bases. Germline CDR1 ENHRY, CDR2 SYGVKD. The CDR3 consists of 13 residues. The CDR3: CATGLSGANVLTF. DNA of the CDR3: TGTGCCACGGGCCTCTCTGGGGCCAACGTCCTGACTTTC.

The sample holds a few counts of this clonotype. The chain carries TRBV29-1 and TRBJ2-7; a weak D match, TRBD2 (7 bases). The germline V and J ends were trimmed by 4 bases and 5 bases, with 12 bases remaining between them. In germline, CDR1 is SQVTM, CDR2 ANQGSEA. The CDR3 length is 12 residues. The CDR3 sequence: CSVGPGGHEQYF. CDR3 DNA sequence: TGCAGCGTTGGGCCGGGGGGCCACGAGCAGTACTTC.

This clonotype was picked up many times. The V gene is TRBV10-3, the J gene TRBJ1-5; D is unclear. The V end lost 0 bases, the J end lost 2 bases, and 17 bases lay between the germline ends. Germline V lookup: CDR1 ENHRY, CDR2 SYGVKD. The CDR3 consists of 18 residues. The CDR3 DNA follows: TGTGCCATCAGTGAGTCGTTTGCCGGGCTTATCGGCAATCAGCCCCAGCATTTT. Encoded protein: CAISESFAGLIGNQPQHF.

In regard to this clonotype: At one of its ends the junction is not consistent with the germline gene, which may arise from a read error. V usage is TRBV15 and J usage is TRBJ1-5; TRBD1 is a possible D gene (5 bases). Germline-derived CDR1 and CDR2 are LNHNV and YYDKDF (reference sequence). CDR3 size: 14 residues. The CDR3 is CAISREYSNQPQHF. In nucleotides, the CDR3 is TGTGCCATCAGCAGGGAGTATAGCAATCAGCCCCAGCATTTC. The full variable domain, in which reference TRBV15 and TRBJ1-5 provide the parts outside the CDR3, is DAMVIQNPRYQVTQFGKPVTLSCSQTLNHNVMYWYQQKSSQAPKLLFHYYDKDFNNEADTPDNFQSRRPNTSFCFLDIRSPGLGDTAMYLCAISREYSNQPQHFGDGTRLSIL.

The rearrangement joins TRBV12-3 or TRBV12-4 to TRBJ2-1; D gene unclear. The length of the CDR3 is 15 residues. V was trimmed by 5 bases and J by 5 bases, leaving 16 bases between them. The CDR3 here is CASSHGPSADNEQFF. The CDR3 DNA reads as TGTGCCAGCAGTCACGGGCCAAGTGCCGACAATGAGCAGTTCTTC.

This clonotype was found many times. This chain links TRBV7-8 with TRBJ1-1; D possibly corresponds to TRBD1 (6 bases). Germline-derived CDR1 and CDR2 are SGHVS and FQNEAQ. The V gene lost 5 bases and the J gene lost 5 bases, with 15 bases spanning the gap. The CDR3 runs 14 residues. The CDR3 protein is CASSPVTGRTEAFF. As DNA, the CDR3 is TGTGCCAGCAGCCCAGTTACAGGGAGAACTGAAGCTTTCTTT.

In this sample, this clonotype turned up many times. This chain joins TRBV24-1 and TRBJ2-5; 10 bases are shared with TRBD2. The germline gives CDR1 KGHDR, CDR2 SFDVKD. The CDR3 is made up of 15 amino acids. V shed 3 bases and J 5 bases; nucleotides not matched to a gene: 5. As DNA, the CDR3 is TGTGCCACCAGTGATCGGACTAGCGGAGGGGAGACCCAGTACTTC. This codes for CATSDRTSGGETQYF.

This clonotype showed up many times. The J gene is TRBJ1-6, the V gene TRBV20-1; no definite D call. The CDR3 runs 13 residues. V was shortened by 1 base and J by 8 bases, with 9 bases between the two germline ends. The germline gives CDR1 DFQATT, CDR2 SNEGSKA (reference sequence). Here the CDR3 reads CSARGALDSPLHF. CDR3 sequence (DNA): TGCAGTGCTAGAGGTGCTCTAGATTCACCCCTCCACTTT.

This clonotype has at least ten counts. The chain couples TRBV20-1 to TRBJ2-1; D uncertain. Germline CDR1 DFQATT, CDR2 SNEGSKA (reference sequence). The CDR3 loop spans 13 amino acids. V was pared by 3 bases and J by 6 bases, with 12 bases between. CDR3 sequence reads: CSARGVWSNEQFF. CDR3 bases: TGCAGTGCTAGGGGTGTTTGGTCCAATGAGCAGTTCTTC.

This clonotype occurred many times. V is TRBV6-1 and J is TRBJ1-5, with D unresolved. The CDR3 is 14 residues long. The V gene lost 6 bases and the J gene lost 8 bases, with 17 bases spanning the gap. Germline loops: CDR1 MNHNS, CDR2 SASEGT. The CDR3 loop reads CASRDGSTVEPQHF. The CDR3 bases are TGTGCCAGCAGGGACGGTTCTACCGTGGAGCCCCAGCATTTT.

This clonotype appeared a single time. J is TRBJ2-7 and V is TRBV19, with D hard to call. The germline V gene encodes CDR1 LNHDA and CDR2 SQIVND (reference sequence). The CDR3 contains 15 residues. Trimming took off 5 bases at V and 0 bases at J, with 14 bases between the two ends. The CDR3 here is CASSSGRPSSYEQYF. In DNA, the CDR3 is TGTGCCAGTAGTTCAGGACGGCCGAGCTCCTACGAGCAGTACTTC. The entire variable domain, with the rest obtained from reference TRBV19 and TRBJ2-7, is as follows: DGGITQSPKYLFRKEGQNVTLSCEQNLNHDAMYWYRQDPGQGLRLIYYSQIVNDFQKGDIAEGYSVSREKKESFPLTVTSAQKNPTAFYLCASSSGRPSSYEQYFGPGTRLTVT.

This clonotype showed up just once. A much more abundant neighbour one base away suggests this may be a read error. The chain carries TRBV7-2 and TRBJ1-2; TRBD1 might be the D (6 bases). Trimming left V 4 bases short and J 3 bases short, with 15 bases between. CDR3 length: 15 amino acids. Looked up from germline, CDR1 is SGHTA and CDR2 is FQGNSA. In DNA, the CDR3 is TGTGCCAGCAGCTCCCTAGCAGGGGCGCACTATGGCTACACCTTC. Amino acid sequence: CASSSLAGAHYGYTF.

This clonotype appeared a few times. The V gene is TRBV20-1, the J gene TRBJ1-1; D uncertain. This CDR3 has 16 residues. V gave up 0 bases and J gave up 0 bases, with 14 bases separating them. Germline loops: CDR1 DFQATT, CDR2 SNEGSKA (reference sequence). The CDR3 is CSARDWERPLNTEAFF. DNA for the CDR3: TGCAGTGCTAGAGATTGGGAGAGGCCACTGAACACTGAAGCTTTCTTT.

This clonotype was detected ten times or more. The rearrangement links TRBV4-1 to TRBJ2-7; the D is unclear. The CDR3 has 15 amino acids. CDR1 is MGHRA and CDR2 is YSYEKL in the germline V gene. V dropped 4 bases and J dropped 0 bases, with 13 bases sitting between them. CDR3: CASSLRQLSSYEQYF. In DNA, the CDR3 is TGCGCCAGCAGCCTCAGACAACTCAGCTCCTACGAGCAGTACTTC.

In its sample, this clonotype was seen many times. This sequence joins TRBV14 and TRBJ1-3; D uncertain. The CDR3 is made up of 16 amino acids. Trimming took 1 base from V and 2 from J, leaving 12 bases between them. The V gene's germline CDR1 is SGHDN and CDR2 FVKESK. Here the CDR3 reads CASSQAPGAAGNTIYF. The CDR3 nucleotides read TGTGCCAGCAGCCAAGCCCCGGGAGCGGCTGGAAACACCATATATTTT.

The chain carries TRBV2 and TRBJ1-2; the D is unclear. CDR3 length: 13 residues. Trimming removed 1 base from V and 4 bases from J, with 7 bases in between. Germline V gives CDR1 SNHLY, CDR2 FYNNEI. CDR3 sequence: CASSEGAVYGYTF. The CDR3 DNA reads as TGTGCCAGCAGTGAAGGGGCAGTCTATGGCTACACCTTC.

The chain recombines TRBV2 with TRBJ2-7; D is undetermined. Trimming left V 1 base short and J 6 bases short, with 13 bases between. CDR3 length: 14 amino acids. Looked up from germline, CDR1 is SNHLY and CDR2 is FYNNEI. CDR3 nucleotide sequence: TGTGCCAGCAGTGAAGGGCTCGCTGCCCTCGAGCAGTACGTC. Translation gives CASSEGLAALEQYV.

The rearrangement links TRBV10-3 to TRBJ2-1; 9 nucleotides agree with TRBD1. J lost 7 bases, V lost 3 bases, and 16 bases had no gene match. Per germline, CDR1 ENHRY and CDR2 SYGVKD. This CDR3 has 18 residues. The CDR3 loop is CAISDNRAGTGSNNEQFF. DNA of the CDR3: TGTGCCATCAGTGATAACCGCGCCGGGACAGGGAGTAATAATGAGCAGTTCTTC.

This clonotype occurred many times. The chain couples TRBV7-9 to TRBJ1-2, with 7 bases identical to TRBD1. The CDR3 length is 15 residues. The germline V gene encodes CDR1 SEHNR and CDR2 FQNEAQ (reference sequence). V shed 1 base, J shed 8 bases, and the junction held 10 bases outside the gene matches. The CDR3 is CASSLVRQGGRGYTF. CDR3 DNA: TGTGCCAGCAGCTTAGTCCGGCAGGGGGGAAGAGGCTACACCTTC.

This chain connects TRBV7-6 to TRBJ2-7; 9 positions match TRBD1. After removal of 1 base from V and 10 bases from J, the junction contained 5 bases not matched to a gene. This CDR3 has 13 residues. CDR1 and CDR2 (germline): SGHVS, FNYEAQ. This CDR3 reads CASSLDRGRSQYF. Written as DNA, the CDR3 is TGTGCCAGCAGCTTAGACAGGGGGCGCAGCCAGTACTTC.

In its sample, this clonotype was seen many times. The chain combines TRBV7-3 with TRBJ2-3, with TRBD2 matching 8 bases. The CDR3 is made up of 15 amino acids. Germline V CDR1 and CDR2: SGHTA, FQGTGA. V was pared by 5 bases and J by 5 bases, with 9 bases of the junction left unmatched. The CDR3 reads CASSTAAGAGDTQYF. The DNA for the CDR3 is TGTGCCAGCAGCACCGCAGCGGGAGCGGGAGATACGCAGTATTTT.

DNA of the CDR3: TGTGCCAGCAGCCAAGGTCGGTGGGTAGAGACCCAGTACTTC. This codes for CASSQGRWVETQYF. This sequence joins TRBV3-1 and TRBJ2-5, with D unclear. The CDR3 is 14 amino acids. V lost 1 base and J 4 bases, leaving 10 bases between the germline ends. The V gene's germline CDR1 is LGHDT and CDR2 YNNKEL (reference sequence).

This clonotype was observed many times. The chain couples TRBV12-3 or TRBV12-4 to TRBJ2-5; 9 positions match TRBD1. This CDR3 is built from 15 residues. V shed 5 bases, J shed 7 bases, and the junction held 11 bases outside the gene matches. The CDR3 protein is CASSPGDRAKGTQYF. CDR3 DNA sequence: TGTGCCAGCAGTCCGGGGGACAGGGCAAAGGGGACCCAGTACTTC.

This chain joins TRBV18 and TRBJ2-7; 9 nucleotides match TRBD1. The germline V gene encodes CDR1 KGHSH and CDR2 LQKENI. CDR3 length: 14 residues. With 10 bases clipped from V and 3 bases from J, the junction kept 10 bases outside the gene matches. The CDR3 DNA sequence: TGTGCCAACTCGTCCGGGACAGGGATCTACGAGCAGTACTTC. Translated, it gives CANSSGTGIYEQYF.